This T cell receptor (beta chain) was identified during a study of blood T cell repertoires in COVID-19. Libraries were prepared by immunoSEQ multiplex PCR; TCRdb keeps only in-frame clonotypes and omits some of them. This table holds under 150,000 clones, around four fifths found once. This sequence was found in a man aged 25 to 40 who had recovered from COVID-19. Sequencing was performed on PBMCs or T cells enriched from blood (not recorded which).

In DNA form, the CDR3 reads TGTGCCAGCAGTGGGTCAGGGGATATCGGGGAGCTGTTTTTT. This gives the protein CASSGSGDIGELFF. This sequence joins TRBV2 and TRBJ2-2; tentatively, D is TRBD1 (6 bases). CDR3 length equals 14 residues. Trimming pared 4 bases from V and 7 bases from J, leaving 13 bases between. CDR1 SNHLY and CDR2 FYNNEI come from the germline V gene.